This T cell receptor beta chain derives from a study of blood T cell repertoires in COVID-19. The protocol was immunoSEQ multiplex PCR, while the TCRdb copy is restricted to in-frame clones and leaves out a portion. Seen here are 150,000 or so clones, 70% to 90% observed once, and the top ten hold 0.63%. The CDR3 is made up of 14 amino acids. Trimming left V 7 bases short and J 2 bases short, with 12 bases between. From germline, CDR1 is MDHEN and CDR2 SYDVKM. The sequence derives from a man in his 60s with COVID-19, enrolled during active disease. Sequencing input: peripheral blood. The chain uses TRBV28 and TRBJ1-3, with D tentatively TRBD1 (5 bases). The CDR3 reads CASIGAGTGNTIYF. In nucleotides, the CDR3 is TGTGCCAGCATTGGGGCGGGGACTGGAAACACCATATATTTT.